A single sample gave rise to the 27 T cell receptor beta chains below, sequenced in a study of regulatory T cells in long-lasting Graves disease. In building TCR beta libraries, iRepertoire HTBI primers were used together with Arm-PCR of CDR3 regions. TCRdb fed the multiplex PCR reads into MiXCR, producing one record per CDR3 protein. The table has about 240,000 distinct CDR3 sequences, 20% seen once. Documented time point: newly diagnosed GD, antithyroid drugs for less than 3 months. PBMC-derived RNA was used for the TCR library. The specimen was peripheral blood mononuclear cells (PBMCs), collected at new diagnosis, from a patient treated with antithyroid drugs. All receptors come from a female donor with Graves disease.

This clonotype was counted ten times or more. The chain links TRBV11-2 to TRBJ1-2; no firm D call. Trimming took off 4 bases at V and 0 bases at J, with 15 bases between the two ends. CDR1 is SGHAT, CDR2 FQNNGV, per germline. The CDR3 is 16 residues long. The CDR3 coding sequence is TGTGCCAGCAGCTCGCTCCGGGGAAGAACTAACTATGGCTACACCTTC. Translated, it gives CASSSLRGRTNYGYTF.

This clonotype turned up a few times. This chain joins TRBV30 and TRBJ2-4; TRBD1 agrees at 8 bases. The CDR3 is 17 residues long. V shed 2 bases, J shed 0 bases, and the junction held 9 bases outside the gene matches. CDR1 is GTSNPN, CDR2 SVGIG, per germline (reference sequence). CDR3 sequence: CAWSTRQGRLAKNIQYF. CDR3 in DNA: TGTGCCTGGAGTACCCGACAGGGGAGATTAGCCAAAAACATTCAGTACTTC.

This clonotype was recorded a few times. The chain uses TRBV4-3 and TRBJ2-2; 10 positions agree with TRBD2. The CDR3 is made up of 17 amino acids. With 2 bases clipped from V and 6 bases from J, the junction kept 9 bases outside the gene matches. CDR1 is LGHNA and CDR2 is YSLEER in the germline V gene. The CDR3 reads CASSQRLGTSEAGELFF. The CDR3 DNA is TGCGCCAGCAGCCAAAGGCTTGGGACTAGCGAAGCCGGGGAGCTGTTTTTT.

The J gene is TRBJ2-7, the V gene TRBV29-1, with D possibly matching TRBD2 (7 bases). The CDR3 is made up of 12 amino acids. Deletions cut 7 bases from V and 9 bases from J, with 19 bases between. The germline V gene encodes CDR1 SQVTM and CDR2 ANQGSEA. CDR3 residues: CSAQGRGGGQYF. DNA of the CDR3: TGCAGCGCTCAGGGACGCGGGGGCGGGCAGTACTTC.

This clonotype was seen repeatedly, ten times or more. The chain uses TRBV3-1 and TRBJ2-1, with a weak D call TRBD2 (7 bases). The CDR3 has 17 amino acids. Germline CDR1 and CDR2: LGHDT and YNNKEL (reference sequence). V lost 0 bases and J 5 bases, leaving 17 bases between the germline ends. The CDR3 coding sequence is TGTGCCAGCAGCCAAGAAGTAAACGGGGGGCCCCACAATGAGCAGTTCTTC. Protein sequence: CASSQEVNGGPHNEQFF.

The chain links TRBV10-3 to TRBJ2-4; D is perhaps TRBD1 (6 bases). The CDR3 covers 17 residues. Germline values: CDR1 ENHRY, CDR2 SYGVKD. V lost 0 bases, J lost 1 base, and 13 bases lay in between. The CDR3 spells CAISESQGGPAKNIQYF. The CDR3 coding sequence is TGTGCCATCAGTGAGTCACAGGGTGGACCTGCCAAAAACATTCAGTACTTC.

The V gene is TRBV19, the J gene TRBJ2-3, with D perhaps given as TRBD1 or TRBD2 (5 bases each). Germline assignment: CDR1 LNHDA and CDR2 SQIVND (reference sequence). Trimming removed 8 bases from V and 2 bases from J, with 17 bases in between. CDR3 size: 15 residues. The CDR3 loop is CASSAGWGYTDTQYF. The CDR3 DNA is TGTGCCAGTTCTGCTGGGTGGGGGTACACAGATACGCAGTATTTT.

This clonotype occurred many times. In DNA, the CDR3 is TGTGCCAGCAGTGCTTTACTGGAGAGCTCCTACAATGAGCAGTTCTTC. Amino acid sequence: CASSALLESSYNEQFF. The genes are TRBV2 and TRBJ2-1, with unresolved D. This CDR3 has 16 amino acids. The germline V and J ends were trimmed by 4 bases and 0 bases, with 13 bases remaining between them. Germline V gene data show CDR1 as SNHLY and CDR2 as FYNNEI.

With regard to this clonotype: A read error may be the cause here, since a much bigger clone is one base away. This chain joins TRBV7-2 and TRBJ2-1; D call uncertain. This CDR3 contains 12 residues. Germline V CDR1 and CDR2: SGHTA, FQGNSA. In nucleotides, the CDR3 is TGTGCCAGCAGCCCCTCCTACAATGGGCAGTTCTTC. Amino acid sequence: CASSPSYNGQFF.

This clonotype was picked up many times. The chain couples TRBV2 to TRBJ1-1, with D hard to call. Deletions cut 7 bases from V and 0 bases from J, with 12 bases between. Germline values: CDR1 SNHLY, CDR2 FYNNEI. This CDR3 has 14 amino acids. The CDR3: CASTPTTMNTEAFF. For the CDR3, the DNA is TGTGCCAGCACCCCAACCACCATGAACACTGAAGCTTTCTTT. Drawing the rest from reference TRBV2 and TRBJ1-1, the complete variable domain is EPEVTQTPSHQVTQMGQEVILRCVPISNHLYFYWYRQILGQKVEFLVSFYNNEISEKSEIFDDQFSVERPDGSNFTLKIRSTKLEDSAMYFCASTPTTMNTEAFFGQGTRLTVV.

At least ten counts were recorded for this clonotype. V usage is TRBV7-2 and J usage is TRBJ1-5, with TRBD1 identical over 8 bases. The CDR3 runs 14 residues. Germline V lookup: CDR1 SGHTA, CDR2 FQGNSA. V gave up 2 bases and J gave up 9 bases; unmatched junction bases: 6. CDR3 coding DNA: TGTGCCAGCAGCTTAAAGGACAGGGTAGGGCCCCAGCATTTT. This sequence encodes CASSLKDRVGPQHF.

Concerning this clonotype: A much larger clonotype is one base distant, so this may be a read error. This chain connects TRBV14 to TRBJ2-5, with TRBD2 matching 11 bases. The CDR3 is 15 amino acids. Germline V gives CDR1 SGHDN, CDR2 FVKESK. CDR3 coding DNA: TGTGCCAGCGGTGCGACTAGCGGGAAAAGGTACGAGCAGTGCTTC. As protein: CASGATSGKRYEQCF.

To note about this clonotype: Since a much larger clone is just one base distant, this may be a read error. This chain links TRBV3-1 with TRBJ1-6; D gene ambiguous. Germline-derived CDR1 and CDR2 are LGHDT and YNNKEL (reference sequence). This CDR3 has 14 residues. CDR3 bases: TGTGCCAGCAGCCAGGGCCCTTTTAATCCACCCCTCCACTTT. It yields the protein CASSQGPFNPPLHF.

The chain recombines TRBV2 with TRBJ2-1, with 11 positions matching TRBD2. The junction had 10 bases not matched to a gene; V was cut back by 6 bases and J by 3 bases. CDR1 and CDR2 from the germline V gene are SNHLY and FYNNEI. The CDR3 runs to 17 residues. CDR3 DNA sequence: TGTGCCAGCAGGGGGACTAGCGGACAGTTCCTCTACAATGAGCAGTTCTTC. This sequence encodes CASRGTSGQFLYNEQFF.

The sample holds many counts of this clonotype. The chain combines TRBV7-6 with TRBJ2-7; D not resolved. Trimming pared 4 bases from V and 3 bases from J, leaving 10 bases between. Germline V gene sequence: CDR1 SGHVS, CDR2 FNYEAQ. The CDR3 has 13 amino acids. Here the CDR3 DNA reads TGTGCCAGCAGCTGGGGTCCCTACTACGAGCAGTACTTC. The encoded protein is CASSWGPYYEQYF.

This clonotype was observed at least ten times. CDR3 sequence reads: CASSSKPNTEAFF. In DNA form, the CDR3 reads TGTGCCAGCAGTTCTAAACCGAACACTGAAGCTTTCTTT. The chain has TRBV28 and TRBJ1-1; D not certain. Trimming left V 4 bases short and J 1 base short, with 7 bases between. The CDR3 spans 13 residues. The germline gives CDR1 MDHEN, CDR2 SYDVKM.

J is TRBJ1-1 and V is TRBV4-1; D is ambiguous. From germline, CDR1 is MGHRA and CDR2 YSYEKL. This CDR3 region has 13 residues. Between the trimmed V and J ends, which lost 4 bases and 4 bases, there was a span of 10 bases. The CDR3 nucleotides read TGCGCCAGCAGCCGTTCCTTCGGCACTGAAGCTTTCTTT. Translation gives CASSRSFGTEAFF.

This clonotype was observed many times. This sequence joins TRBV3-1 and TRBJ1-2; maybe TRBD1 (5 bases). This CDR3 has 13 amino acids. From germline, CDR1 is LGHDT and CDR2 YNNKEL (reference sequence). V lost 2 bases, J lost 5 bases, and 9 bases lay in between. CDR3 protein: CASSQRTLYGYTF. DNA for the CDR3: TGTGCCAGCAGCCAAAGGACACTATATGGCTACACCTTC. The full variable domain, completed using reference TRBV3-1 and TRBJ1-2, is DTAVSQTPKYLVTQMGNDKSIKCEQNLGHDTMYWYKQDSKKFLKIMFSYNNKELIINETVPNRFSPKSPDKAHLNLHINSLELGDSAVYFCASSQRTLYGYTFGSGTRLTVV.

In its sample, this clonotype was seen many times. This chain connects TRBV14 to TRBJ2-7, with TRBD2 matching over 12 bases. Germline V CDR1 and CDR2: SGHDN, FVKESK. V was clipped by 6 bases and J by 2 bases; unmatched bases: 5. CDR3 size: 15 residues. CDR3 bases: TGTGCCAGCAGACGAACTAGCGGGGGGACCTACGAGCAGTACTTC. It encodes CASRRTSGGTYEQYF.

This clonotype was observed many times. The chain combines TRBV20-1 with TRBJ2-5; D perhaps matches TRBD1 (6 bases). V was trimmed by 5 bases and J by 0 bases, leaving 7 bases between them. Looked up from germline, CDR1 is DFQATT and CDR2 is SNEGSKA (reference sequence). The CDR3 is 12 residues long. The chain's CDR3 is CSAGQYQETQYF. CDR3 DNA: TGCAGTGCTGGACAGTACCAAGAGACCCAGTACTTC.

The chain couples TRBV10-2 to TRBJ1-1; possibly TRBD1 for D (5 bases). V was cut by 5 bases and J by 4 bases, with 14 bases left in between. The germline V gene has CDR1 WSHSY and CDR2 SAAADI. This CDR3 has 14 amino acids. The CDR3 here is CASSPQGATTEAFF. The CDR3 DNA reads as TGCGCCAGCAGTCCTCAGGGCGCGACCACTGAAGCTTTCTTT.

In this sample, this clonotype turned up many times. In DNA form, the CDR3 reads TGTGCCAGCAGCACCCCCAGGGAAGCTTTCTTT. Encoded protein: CASSTPREAFF. The chain links TRBV6-2 or TRBV6-3 to TRBJ1-1, with no clear D. This CDR3 contains 11 residues. CDR1 is MNHEY, CDR2 SVGEGT, per germline. Trimming took 6 bases from V and 8 from J, leaving 10 bases between them.

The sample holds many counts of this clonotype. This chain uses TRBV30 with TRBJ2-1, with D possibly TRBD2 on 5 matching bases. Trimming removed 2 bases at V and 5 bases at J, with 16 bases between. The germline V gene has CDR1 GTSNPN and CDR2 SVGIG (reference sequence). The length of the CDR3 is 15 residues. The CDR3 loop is CAWSSWRTENNEQFF. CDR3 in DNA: TGTGCCTGGAGTTCCTGGCGGACTGAAAACAATGAGCAGTTCTTC.

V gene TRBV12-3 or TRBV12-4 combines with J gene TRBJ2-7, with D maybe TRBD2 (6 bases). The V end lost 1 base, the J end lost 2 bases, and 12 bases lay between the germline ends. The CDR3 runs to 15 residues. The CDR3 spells CASSLGRGRTYEQYF. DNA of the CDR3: TGTGCCAGCAGTTTAGGGAGGGGCAGAACCTACGAGCAGTACTTC.

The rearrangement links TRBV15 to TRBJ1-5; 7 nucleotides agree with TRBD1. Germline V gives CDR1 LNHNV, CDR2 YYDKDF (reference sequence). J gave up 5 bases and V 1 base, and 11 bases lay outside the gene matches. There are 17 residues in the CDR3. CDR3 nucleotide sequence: TGTGCCACCAGCAGAGGGAGGTCAGGGGGTAGAGATCAGCCCCAGCATTTT. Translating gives CATSRGRSGGRDQPQHF.

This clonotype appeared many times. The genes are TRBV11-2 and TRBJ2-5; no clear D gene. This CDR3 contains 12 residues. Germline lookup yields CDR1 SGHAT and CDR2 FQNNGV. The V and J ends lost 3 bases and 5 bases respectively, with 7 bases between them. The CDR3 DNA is TGTGCCAGCAGCTTCAAAGGGGAGACCCAGTACTTC. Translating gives CASSFKGETQYF.

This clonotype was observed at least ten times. The CDR3 protein is CASSLATGAAYEQYF. CDR3 DNA: TGTGCCAGCAGCTTAGCGACAGGGGCCGCCTACGAGCAGTACTTC. The chain links TRBV7-8 to TRBJ2-7, with TRBD1 matching over 8 bases. Looked up from germline, CDR1 is SGHVS and CDR2 is FQNEAQ. The trim removed 0 bases at V and 2 bases at J, leaving 3 bases unmatched. The CDR3 spans 15 residues. Full variable domain (missing parts from reference TRBV7-8 and TRBJ2-7): GAGVSQSPRYKVAKRGQDVALRCDPISGHVSLFWYQQALGQGPEFLTYFQNEAQLDKSGLPSDRFFAERPEGSVSTLKIQRTQQEDSAVYLCASSLATGAAYEQYFGPGTRLTVT.